The rows below give T cell receptor beta chains drawn from one sample of a study of blood T cell repertoires in COVID-19. The table came from immunoSEQ multiplex PCR; TCRdb's copy has only in-frame clones and leaves some out. The sample carries about 370,000 clones, 80% to 90% recorded once. Sequencing used PBMCs or T cells enriched from blood (not recorded which). The receptors originated from a man aged 18 to 35 who had recovered from COVID-19. The CDR3 runs from the conserved cysteine through the conserved F or W.

TRBV7-9 | CASTGQGTYEQYF
TRBV5-1 | CASNPTSGGNTQYF
TRBV7-9 | CASSLDLGGSPLHF
TRBV12-3/TRBV12-4 | CASSLVPLAQYF
TRBV7-9 | CASSLGAGYGYTF
TRBV27 | CASSPTAGGNYGYTF
TRBV3-1/TRBV3-2 | CASSQDGDRGLGETQYF
TRBV5-4 | CASSLVQGRQETQYF
TRBV5-6 | CASSLMQGALGEKLFF
TRBV20-1 | CSASANQYPYEQYF
TRBV28 | CASRIGTDLRYYGYTF
TRBV6-9 | CASSSIYRGGTEAFF
TRBV7-9 | CASSYLTGKGDEKLFF
TRBV6-1 | CASSDLRAGPSLRDEQFF
TRBV7-6 | CASSLSGTTYNEQFF
TRBV15 | CATSRDAGDEQYF